This TCR beta chain originates from a study of CD8+ T cells in alopecia areata (dated by TCRdb to about 2018). Notes on the research overall: Treated patients were enrolled in an open-label pilot trial of oral tofacitinib at 5 to 10 mg twice daily for moderate-to-severe alopecia areata. The study used high-throughput TCRbeta sequencing to examine T cell clonal expansion in alopecia areata, in both the C3H/HeJ mouse model and human patients. Patients received tofacitinib for 6 to 18 months and were then followed off drug for 6 months to check for delayed response and recurrence. RNA was extracted with the PAXgene miRNA kit for fixed scalp, the miRNeasy kit for PBMCs, and the RNeasy kit for mouse skin. TCRbeta CDR3 regions were amplified by immunoSEQ multiplex PCR with 35 Vbeta forward and 13 Jbeta reverse primers. Patients on tofacitinib were biopsied at baseline and after 4 and 24 weeks of treatment, and several of the patients also had a later scalp biopsy. On the human side, TCRbeta sequencing was run on scalp tissue and on sorted CD4+ and CD8+ peripheral blood T cells from healthy controls and from alopecia areata patients with either patchy or totalis/universalis disease. Scalp clonality was compared among normal scalp (n=4), patchy alopecia areata scalp (n=8), and alopecia totalis/universalis scalp (n=8). Overall study results and their limits: Lesional scalp, especially in alopecia totalis/universalis, showed higher clonality and more expanded CD8+ clones than normal scalp, suggesting antigenic drive. Shared TCR sequences between patients were less evident than in mice, which may be partly attributable to HLA diversity in the patient population. Resident alphabeta T cells in normal human skin are also sequenced, complicating scalp TCR repertoire analysis, unlike mouse skin dominated by gammadelta T cells.

A remark on this clone: Its antigen is not yet known. No base-level quality is on record; no much larger clone is a single base apart.

From cysteine to phenylalanine, the CDR3 is 15 amino acids long. Only the CDR3 DNA is retained, 45 bases long and in frame from the first base. V sheds 0 bases and J sheds 0 bases, leaving 6 bases between their ends. Reading the germline V gene gives CDR1 SGHRS and CDR2 YFSETQ. Peripheral blood and lesional scalp punch biopsies were obtained from patients with alopecia areata. PBMCs were isolated by density centrifugation and stained for CD3, CD4 and CD8, after which CD4+ and CD8+ T cells were sorted on a FACSAria. The library was produced with the immunoSEQ multiplex PCR assay. For TCR sequencing, RNA was extracted from every sample and reverse transcribed into cDNA to serve as template. SuperScript III was used to make first-strand cDNA, primed with a 2:1 mix of oligo-dT and random hexamers. A synthetic immune receptor repertoire was used to measure amplification bias, and any remaining bias was corrected computationally. The source study handled its data this way. After raw reads were preprocessed to remove errors, the CDR3 was defined following IMGT conventions as running from the conserved cysteine to phenylalanine. Clonality was computed as 1 minus the Shannon entropy, with the entropy normalized by log2 of the number of productive unique TCRs. CD4 or CD8 identity of scalp clones was inferred by cross-referencing scalp TCRbeta sequences with sorted blood CD4 and CD8 repertoires. TCRdb took over this immuneACCESS table, retaining in-frame rearrangements with V and J assigned. Such tables are incomplete; in checked studies, under half of the missing clones stem from an unresolved V gene, and the remainder is unexplained. That table is the source of V, J and clone size, and D and trimming were worked out from the DNA. For this sample there are 90,000 to 100,000 clones; 41% appear just once. The ten largest make up about 1.5% of the sample.

This TCR was sampled from a human donor with alopecia areata. The chain employs TRBV5-1 and TRBJ2-2, and the D gene may be TRBD2, 5 bases matching. Material for sequencing was CD4+ T cells sorted from blood. This receptor carries the CDR3 CASSLETTNTGELFF. The sequenced DNA is TGCGCCAGCAGCTTGGAGACTACGAACACCGGGGAGCTGTTTTTT.